Presented here are 8 T cell receptor beta chains from one specimen sequenced in a study of Ad26.COV2.S vaccination and SARS-CoV-2 variants. The sample's treatment: roughly 19 received Ad26.COV2.S at low or high dose, single or two shots; about 5 received placebo; per-sample allocation not given. Repertoires come from day 63 after the first vaccine or placebo injection. TCRdb's table, derived via immunoSEQ multiplex PCR, lists solely in-frame clones and lacks some. The table lists 350,000 to 500,000 clones, 88% of them singletons. The starting material was peripheral blood, obtained in a trial of Ad26.COV2.S vaccine versus placebo. The receptors shown here come from a person between 18 and 59 years old who received the Ad26.COV2.S COVID-19 vaccine or a placebo.

This chain links TRBV7-3 with TRBJ2-2, with 7 bases fitting TRBD1. This CDR3 has 15 amino acids. Losses at the gene ends were 0 bases for V and 7 bases for J; bases not matched to a gene: 5. From germline, CDR1 is SGHTA and CDR2 FQGTGA. CDR3 DNA: TGTGCCAGCAGCTTAACAGGGGGCCAGGGCGGGGAGCTGTTTTTT. Amino acid sequence: CASSLTGGQGGELFF.

This chain connects TRBV11-3 to TRBJ1-6; no clear D. This CDR3 spans 16 amino acids. Germline V gives CDR1 SGHNT, CDR2 YENEEA. V was trimmed by 1 base and J by 6 bases, leaving 13 bases between them. DNA of the CDR3: TGTGCCAGCAGCTTAGGGTCGTTAAAATTTAATTCACCCCTCCACTTT. It yields the protein CASSLGSLKFNSPLHF.

The chain is built from TRBV11-2 and TRBJ1-5; TRBD1 is a possible D gene (5 bases). The CDR3 runs to 15 residues. The V gene's germline CDR1 is SGHAT and CDR2 FQNNGV. Trimming cost V 2 bases and J 2 bases, with 10 bases left between them. This chain's CDR3 is CASSLNPGGNQPQHF. DNA of the CDR3: TGTGCCAGCAGCTTAAACCCGGGGGGCAATCAGCCCCAGCATTTT.

The genes are TRBV5-6 and TRBJ1-1, with a possible D match to TRBD1 (6 bases). V was trimmed by 4 bases and J by 2 bases, leaving 24 bases between them. Germline CDR1 reads SGHDT; CDR2 reads YYEEEE. This CDR3 is built from 18 residues. CDR3 coding DNA: TGTGCCAGCAGCATTACCGGGACATGGGCAGGAGGAAACACTGAAGCTTTCTTT. Translation: CASSITGTWAGGNTEAFF.

This clone was observed a single time. The V and J genes are TRBV5-4 and TRBJ1-1; TRBD1 matches 7 bases. From germline, CDR1 is SGHNT and CDR2 YYREEE (reference sequence). J was trimmed by 3 bases and V by 2 bases; bases with no gene match: 4. The CDR3 is 14 residues long. CDR3 in amino acids: CASSFEGAHTEAFF. CDR3 in DNA: TGTGCCAGCAGCTTCGAGGGGGCTCACACTGAAGCTTTCTTT.

CDR3 DNA: TGCAGCGGTAAGGACAAGACAATATCCTACAATGAGCAGTTCTTC. Protein product: CSGKDKTISYNEQFF. This rearrangement joins TRBV29-1 to TRBJ2-1, with a tentative D call TRBD1 (5 bases). The length of the CDR3 is 15 residues. The V end lost 7 bases, the J end lost 1 base, and 17 bases lay between the germline ends. Germline V gene lookup returns CDR1 SQVTM and CDR2 ANQGSEA.

The chain uses TRBV7-9 and TRBJ2-5; 10 bases line up with TRBD1. The ends lost 4 bases at V and 5 bases at J; junction bases unmatched: 7. The CDR3 loop spans 15 amino acids. Germline assignment: CDR1 SEHNR and CDR2 FQNEAQ (reference sequence). In nucleotides, the CDR3 is TGTGCCAGCAGCTCCGGGAGACAGGGGGCGGAGACCCAGTACTTC. It yields the protein CASSSGRQGAETQYF.

CDR3 sequence (DNA): TGCGCCAGCAGCCCGACGGGAAATTACAATGAGCAGTTCTTC. It codes for CASSPTGNYNEQFF. The chain joins TRBV4-3 to TRBJ2-1; maybe TRBD2 (5 bases). The length of the CDR3 is 14 residues. V was cut by 4 bases and J by 4 bases, with 11 bases left in between. CDR1 and CDR2 (germline): LGHNA, YSLEER.